The 29 T cell receptor beta chains listed next were all sequenced from one sample in a study of memory CD4+ T cells and cytomegalovirus serostatus. The repertoire was sequenced with immunoSEQ multiplex PCR; TCRdb's copy has only in-frame clones and lacks some. The table lists 50,000 to 75,000 clones, more than 75% of them singletons, with about 1% in the top ten. The sort gate was single viable CD3+CD4+CD8-CD45RO+ cells for memory CD4+ T cells. Input material: memory CD4+ T cells from blood. These receptors came from an adult in good health and CMV-seronegative.

The genes are TRBV19 and TRBJ2-5; 14 nucleotides line up with TRBD2. CDR3 length: 17 residues. V shed 2 bases, J shed 3 bases, and the junction held 5 bases outside the gene matches. The germline gives CDR1 LNHDA, CDR2 SQIVND (reference sequence). The DNA of the CDR3 is TGTGCCAGTAGTATACGTTCGGGACTAGCGGGAGAAGAGACCCAGTACTTC. Translated: CASSIRSGLAGEETQYF.

J is TRBJ2-7 and V is TRBV6-1; tentative D call: TRBD1 (5 bases). The CDR3 spans 15 residues. Trimming removed 2 bases from V and 2 bases from J, with 13 bases in between. CDR1 is MNHNS, CDR2 SASEGT, per germline. CDR3 nucleotide sequence: TGTGCCAGCAGTGAAAATAGGGGTGGCCCCTACGAGCAGTACTTC. Protein sequence: CASSENRGGPYEQYF.

The chain combines TRBV7-3 with TRBJ2-1, with 10 bases aligning to TRBD2. The germline V gene has CDR1 SGHTA and CDR2 FQGTGA. V lost 4 bases and J lost 5; bases outside the gene matches: 5. The CDR3 runs 15 residues. The CDR3 DNA follows: TGTGCCAGCAGCTCTACTAGCGGGACCCACAATGAGCAGTTCTTC. Protein: CASSSTSGTHNEQFF.

Details on this clone: A junction boundary mismatches the germline segment, possibly from a read error. V is TRBV2 and J is TRBJ2-2, with 7 bases identical to TRBD2. The length of the CDR3 is 14 residues. Germline CDR1 reads SNHLY; CDR2 reads FYNNEI. CDR3 nucleotide sequence: TGTGCCAGCAGGCCGGGACTATCCCCCGGAGAGCTGTTTTTT. Translation gives CASRPGLSPGELFF.

This clone has just one count. This chain links TRBV2 with TRBJ1-1, with D tentatively TRBD1 (6 bases). Germline-derived CDR1 and CDR2 are SNHLY and FYNNEI. Trimming took 8 bases from V and 0 from J, leaving 10 bases between them. The CDR3 loop spans 13 amino acids. The CDR3 reads CASAGTMNTEAFF. CDR3 DNA sequence: TGTGCCAGCGCCGGGACAATGAACACTGAAGCTTTCTTT. The full variable domain, its missing parts supplied by reference TRBV2 and TRBJ1-1, is EPEVTQTPSHQVTQMGQEVILRCVPISNHLYFYWYRQILGQKVEFLVSFYNNEISEKSEIFDDQFSVERPDGSNFTLKIRSTKLEDSAMYFCASAGTMNTEAFFGQGTRLTVV.

The V and J genes are TRBV6-6 and TRBJ1-1; no clear D gene. The germline V gene has CDR1 MNHNY and CDR2 SVGAGI (reference sequence). V lost 1 base to trimming and J lost 0 bases, with 9 bases between them. The CDR3 runs to 15 residues. Here the CDR3 reads CASSYLRTMNTEAFF. The CDR3 DNA reads TGTGCCAGCAGTTACTTGAGGACGATGAACACTGAAGCTTTCTTT.

The chain recombines TRBV11-1 with TRBJ2-1; D is unclear. Germline-derived CDR1 and CDR2 are SGHAT and FQDESV (reference sequence). The CDR3 is 15 residues long. Trimming shortened V by 6 bases and J by 6 bases, and 18 bases separated the two germline ends. The CDR3, as DNA: TGTGCCAGCAGGTCTATGGGAATACGGCGCAATGAGCAGTTCTTC. Translating it yields CASRSMGIRRNEQFF. Full variable domain (outside the CDR3, taken from reference TRBV11-1 and TRBJ2-1): EAEVAQSPRYKITEKSQAVAFWCDPISGHATLYWYRQILGQGPELLVQFQDESVVDDSQLPKDRFSAERLKGVDSTLKIQPAELGDSAMYLCASRSMGIRRNEQFFGPGTRLTVL.

This clone was detected only a few times. The V gene is TRBV19, the J gene TRBJ1-1; D is unclear. Germline-derived CDR1 and CDR2 are LNHDA and SQIVND (reference sequence). This CDR3 is 12 amino acids long. Trimming took 8 bases from V and 0 from J, leaving 7 bases between them. Here the CDR3 reads CASCTLNTEAFF. CDR3 DNA: TGTGCCAGTTGTACCTTGAACACTGAAGCTTTCTTT.

V and J are TRBV18 and TRBJ2-1, with 9 bases matching TRBD2. The CDR3 extends over 16 amino acids. Per germline, CDR1 KGHSH and CDR2 LQKENI. The V segment lost 3 bases and the J segment 5 bases; nucleotides outside the gene matches: 8. CDR3 residues: CASSPPGLAVNNEQFF. CDR3 coding DNA: TGTGCCAGCTCACCCCCGGGACTAGCAGTAAACAATGAGCAGTTCTTC.

The rearrangement links TRBV12-5 to TRBJ2-2; D might be TRBD1 or TRBD2, each matching 6 bases. Per germline, CDR1 LGHNT and CDR2 FRNRAP. This CDR3 has 17 residues. Trimming pared 5 bases from V and 5 bases from J, leaving 21 bases between. The CDR3 bases are TGTGCTAGTGGTCCCCGGGGGCCGAATGGAGGGACCGGGGAGCTGTTTTTT. The encoded protein is CASGPRGPNGGTGELFF.

This clone is a singleton in its sample. V is TRBV7-6 and J is TRBJ2-3; the D is unclear. CDR1 and CDR2 from the germline V gene are SGHVS and FNYEAQ. This CDR3 spans 13 amino acids. Trimming removed 5 bases from V and 3 bases from J, with 9 bases in between. The CDR3 coding sequence is TGTGCCAGCAGCAACCCTAGTACAGATACGCAGTATTTT. Encoded protein: CASSNPSTDTQYF.

The chain links TRBV9 to TRBJ1-1; no clear D gene. Trimming removed 3 bases at V and 3 bases at J, with 9 bases between. CDR1 SGDLS and CDR2 YYNGEE come from the germline V gene. This CDR3 has 13 residues. The CDR3: CASSGHRYTEAFF. DNA for the CDR3: TGTGCCAGCAGCGGACACAGATACACTGAAGCTTTCTTT.

V usage is TRBV5-4 and J usage is TRBJ2-6; TRBD1 matches 9 bases. The CDR3 runs to 18 residues. Germline V gene lookup returns CDR1 SGHNT and CDR2 YYREEE (reference sequence). V lost 0 bases and J lost 0; bases outside the gene matches: 4. The CDR3 sequence is CASSLGDRVNSGANVLTF. For the CDR3, the DNA is TGTGCCAGCAGCTTGGGGGACAGGGTGAACTCTGGGGCCAACGTCCTGACTTTC.

This clone has more than one count but fewer than ten. The chain recombines TRBV5-1 with TRBJ1-2, with 8 bases aligning to TRBD1. There are 15 residues in the CDR3. Trimming removed 0 bases from V and 4 bases from J; junction bases left unmatched: 5. CDR1 is SGHRS, CDR2 YFSETQ, per germline. CDR3 protein: CASSLGRGHGYGYTF. In nucleotides, the CDR3 is TGCGCCAGCAGCTTGGGCAGGGGGCATGGCTATGGCTACACCTTC.

V is TRBV6-1 and J is TRBJ2-7; a weak D match, TRBD2 (6 bases). CDR1 and CDR2 (germline): MNHNS, SASEGT. This CDR3 comprises 17 residues. The germline V and J ends were trimmed by 4 bases and 6 bases, with 25 bases remaining between them. The CDR3 DNA reads as TGTGCCAGCAGTGGGCCGGCGTGGGACTCAGGTCAGCCCGAGCAGTACTTC. Translation: CASSGPAWDSGQPEQYF.

CDR3 DNA sequence: TGTGCCAGCAGCTTTACAGGGGGCGATGGCTACACCTTC. Protein product: CASSFTGGDGYTF. V usage is TRBV7-3 and J usage is TRBJ1-2, with 9 bases matching TRBD1. The CDR3 runs 13 residues. CDR1 and CDR2 from the germline V gene are SGHTA and FQGTGA. V shed 3 bases and J 6 bases; nucleotides not matched to a gene: 2.

This chain connects TRBV6-5 to TRBJ2-1, with 7 nucleotides matching TRBD1. CDR3 length: 15 residues. The germline gives CDR1 MNHEY, CDR2 SVGAGI. Trimming took 5 bases from V and 1 from J; bases not matched to a gene: 5. CDR3 sequence (DNA): TGTGCCAGCAGTCTCCGGACAGGTTCCTACAATGAGCAGTTCTTC. Protein sequence: CASSLRTGSYNEQFF.

The chain is built from TRBV11-1 and TRBJ2-2; D unclear. V lost 2 bases and J 1 base, leaving 11 bases between the germline ends. Germline values: CDR1 SGHAT, CDR2 FQDESV (reference sequence). The length of the CDR3 is 16 residues. The CDR3 here is CASSLSESWNTGELFF. CDR3 in DNA: TGTGCCAGCAGCTTAAGCGAAAGTTGGAACACCGGGGAGCTGTTTTTT.

This clone was counted a single time. The rearrangement links TRBV6-1 to TRBJ2-2, with no clear D. CDR1 MNHNS and CDR2 SASEGT come from the germline V gene. This CDR3 region has 12 residues. Trimming cost V 7 bases and J 6 bases, with 9 bases left between them. CDR3 sequence: CASMRSPGELFF. In DNA form, the CDR3 reads TGTGCCAGCATGCGAAGCCCCGGGGAGCTGTTTTTT.

The rearrangement joins TRBV30 to TRBJ2-2, with D possibly TRBD2 on 5 matching bases. This CDR3 has 14 residues. CDR1 GTSNPN and CDR2 SVGIG come from the germline V gene (reference sequence). The V and J ends lost 5 bases and 0 bases respectively, with 10 bases between them. The CDR3: CAWSKLANTGELFF. The CDR3 DNA reads as TGTGCCTGGTCGAAACTAGCGAACACCGGGGAGCTGTTTTTT. Looking up the rest from reference TRBV30 and TRBJ2-2 gives the full variable domain: SQTIHQWPATLVQPVGSPLSLECTVEGTSNPNLYWYRQAAGRGLQLLFYSVGIGQISSEVPQNLSASRPQDRQFILSSKKLLLSDSGFYLCAWSKLANTGELFFGEGSRLTVL.

The rearrangement joins TRBV10-1 to TRBJ2-5; 7 positions match TRBD2. This CDR3 region has 13 residues. Losses at the gene ends were 2 bases for V and 4 bases for J; bases not matched to a gene: 1. Germline CDR1 WNHNN, CDR2 SYGVQD (reference sequence). The CDR3 sequence is CASSEASGETQYF. CDR3 sequence (DNA): TGCGCCAGCAGTGAGGCTAGCGGAGAGACCCAGTACTTC.

This chain links TRBV6-5 with TRBJ1-4, with D possibly matching TRBD1 (6 bases). From germline, CDR1 is MNHEY and CDR2 SVGAGI. The CDR3 loop spans 14 amino acids. V shed 4 bases and J shed 14 bases, with 20 bases lying between them. In nucleotides, the CDR3 is TGTGCCAGCAGTTCGCCAGGGGACGCAGCAATCCTGTTTTTT. Residues: CASSSPGDAAILFF.

The rearrangement uses TRBV6-5 and TRBJ1-1; the D gene is possibly TRBD1 (6 bases). From germline, CDR1 is MNHEY and CDR2 SVGAGI. The germline V and J ends were trimmed by 6 bases and 0 bases, with 8 bases remaining between them. The CDR3 length is 13 residues. This chain's CDR3 is CASSRGMNTEAFF. As DNA, the CDR3 is TGTGCCAGCAGCAGGGGTATGAACACTGAAGCTTTCTTT.

This chain connects TRBV7-6 to TRBJ2-2, with 8 bases lining up with TRBD2. The junction had 1 base not matched to a gene; V was cut back by 1 base and J by 0 bases. This CDR3 spans 16 amino acids. Germline CDR1 and CDR2: SGHVS and FNYEAQ. CDR3 region: CASSLELAANTGELFF. CDR3 DNA: TGTGCCAGCAGCTTAGAACTAGCGGCGAACACCGGGGAGCTGTTTTTT. The entire variable domain, with the rest obtained from reference TRBV7-6 and TRBJ2-2, is as follows: GAGVSQSPRYKVTKRGQDVALRCDPISGHVSLYWYRQALGQGPEFLTYFNYEAQQDKSGLPNDRFSAERPEGSISTLTIQRTEQRDSAMYRCASSLELAANTGELFFGEGSRLTVL.

In DNA form, the CDR3 reads TGCAGCGTGGGACAAACCAATTTGGGTGGCTACACCTTC. It specifies CSVGQTNLGGYTF. The rearrangement links TRBV29-1 to TRBJ1-2; TRBD1 is a possible D gene (6 bases). The length of the CDR3 is 13 residues. The germline V gene has CDR1 SQVTM and CDR2 ANQGSEA. V lost 6 bases and J lost 7, with 18 bases in between.

This chain joins TRBV28 and TRBJ2-7, with D unclear. V shed 5 bases and J shed 2 bases, with 7 bases lying between them. This CDR3 is 12 amino acids long. CDR1 is MDHEN, CDR2 SYDVKM, per germline. The CDR3 spells CASSGDTYEQYF. For the CDR3, the DNA is TGTGCCAGCAGTGGCGACACCTACGAGCAGTACTTC.

This clone was found a few times. J is TRBJ1-6 and V is TRBV6-5; possibly TRBD1 for D (5 bases). Deletions cut 0 bases from V and 10 bases from J, with 16 bases between. The length of the CDR3 is 16 residues. Germline loops: CDR1 MNHEY, CDR2 SVGAGI. DNA for the CDR3: TGTGCCAGCAGTTACTCCGTGCAGGGAAACTTCTCACCCCTCCACTTT. Translation: CASSYSVQGNFSPLHF.

This clone has more than one count but fewer than ten. The chain links TRBV5-1 to TRBJ2-7; possible D gene TRBD2, 6 bases. V lost 5 bases, J lost 3 bases, and 12 bases lay in between. The V gene's germline CDR1 is SGHRS and CDR2 YFSETQ. The CDR3 sequence is 13 residues long. The CDR3 protein is CASRAGGLYEQYF. The CDR3 region has the DNA TGCGCCAGCAGAGCTGGAGGGCTCTACGAGCAGTACTTC. Filled out from reference TRBV5-1 and TRBJ2-7, the complete variable domain reads KAGVTQTPRYLIKTRGQQVTLSCSPISGHRSVSWYQQTPGQGLQFLFEYFSETQRNKGNFPGRFSGRQFSNSRSEMNVSTLELGDSALYLCASRAGGLYEQYFGPGTRLTVT.

This chain uses TRBV5-1 with TRBJ1-4; TRBD1 matches at 7 bases. Trimming at V came to 0 bases and at J to 7 bases, leaving 9 bases not matched to a gene. Germline V gives CDR1 SGHRS, CDR2 YFSETQ. CDR3 length: 16 amino acids. The CDR3 DNA reads as TGCGCCAGCAGCTTGGACCCACAGGGGAGGGGTGAAAAACTGTTTTTT. Translation gives CASSLDPQGRGEKLFF.